This TCR beta chain was recorded in a study of blood T cell repertoires in COVID-19 (dated by TCRdb to the early 2020s). Study-wide context: Samples covering the acute and convalescent phases of COVID-19 were provided by collaborators in the United States, Italy and Spain. HLA class I and class II types, where available, came from metadata supplied by the sample provider rather than from assay-based typing. Nearly every sample came with metadata listing a de-identified subject ID, COVID-19 status, age in years and sex. A freely available public database, intended as a resource for researchers studying the immune response to SARS-CoV-2, is where the repertoires were released. The dataset comprised deeply sampled blood TCRbeta repertoires from subjects exposed to, actively infected with, or recovered from COVID-19. Samples were obtained from the ongoing ImmuneRACE study (first 160 participants) and from roughly 1,300 subjects provided by 6 global collaborators. The material from the prospective study consisted of cDNA or gDNA derived from T cells, B-cell-depleted T cells, or PBMCs.

As to this clone: What this receptor recognizes is not known. Base quality data are lacking; no much larger clone is found one base away.

The investigation overall reported the following: The amount of clinical and demographic metadata varied by source and participant and was provided uncurated.

The immunoSEQ Assay, a bias-controlled multiplex PCR, was used to amplify TCRbeta CDR3 regions from genomic DNA. Turning to the authors' computational methods: The number of nucleated cells in each sample was estimated from the amplification of reference gene primers within the assay. To quantify the absolute abundance of each unique TCRbeta CDR3 rearrangement, sequence reads were collapsed and filtered. For each sample, productive Simpson clonality was calculated by taking the square root of Simpson's diversity index across productive rearrangements. In its TCRdb copy, this immuneACCESS table keeps in-frame sequences only and misses some clones. Where compared with another copy, unresolved V genes explain less than half of these, and the others have no known cause. The V and J calls and clone size come from that table; D and trimming were worked out from the DNA. This sample has almost 55,000 clones in its table, and around four fifths of those were observed once. The ten top clones hold about 3% of the sample.

Collaborating institutions collected whole blood in K2EDTA tubes following their own protocols. For TCRbeta analysis, collaborator samples were shipped as frozen whole blood, as isolated PBMCs, or as DNA extracted from either sample type. The germline V gene yields SGDLS for CDR1 and YYNGEE for CDR2. The CDR3 spans 18 residues, from the cysteine through the phenylalanine. Left in the record is the CDR3 DNA by itself, 54 bases read in frame from the first base. Trimming takes 3 bases off V and 4 bases off J; junction bases not matched to a gene: 15. The clonotype was recovered from a man over 45 with acute or convalescent COVID-19. The rearrangement joined TRBV9 to TRBJ2-1; TRBD2 lines up with 8 middle nucleotides. Input material: peripheral blood. The sequenced DNA: TGTGCCAGCAGCGCACCCAAGGCGGCGGGAGGAAGTTACAATGAGCAGTTCTTC. The resulting protein is CASSAPKAAGGSYNEQFF.